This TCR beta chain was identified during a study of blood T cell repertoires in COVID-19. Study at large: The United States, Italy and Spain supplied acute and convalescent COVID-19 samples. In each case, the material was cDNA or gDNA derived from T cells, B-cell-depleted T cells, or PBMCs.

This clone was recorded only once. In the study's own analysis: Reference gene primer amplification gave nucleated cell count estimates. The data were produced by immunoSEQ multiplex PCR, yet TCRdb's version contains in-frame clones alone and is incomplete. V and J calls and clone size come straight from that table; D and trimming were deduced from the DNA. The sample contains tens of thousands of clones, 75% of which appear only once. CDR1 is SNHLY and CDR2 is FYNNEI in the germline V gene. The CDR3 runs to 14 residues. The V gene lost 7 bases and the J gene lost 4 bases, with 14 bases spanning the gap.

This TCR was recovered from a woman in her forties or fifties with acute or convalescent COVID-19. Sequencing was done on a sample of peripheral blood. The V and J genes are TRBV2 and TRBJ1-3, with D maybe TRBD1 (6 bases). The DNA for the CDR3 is TGTGCCAGCAAAGGGACATCAGAAGGAAACACCATATATTTT. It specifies CASKGTSEGNTIYF.